The clone carrying this TCR beta chain has just a few counts. This specimen belongs to a study of patients and donors after allogeneic stem cell transplantation. The length of the CDR3 is 14 residues. Germline values: CDR1 LGHNA, CDR2 YSLEER. Trimming took 2 bases from V and 1 from J, leaving 8 bases between them. TCRdb ran MiXCR on the RT-PCR reads and lists one entry per CDR3 protein. The repertoire includes about a million distinct CDR3 sequences, more than 15% of them detected once, and approximately 5.9% sits in the top ten. This receptor was identified in a human donor who was either an allogeneic HSCT recipient or a stem cell or donor lymphocyte infusion donor (not recorded which). It is not recorded whose cells these are; they may come from a transplant donor. V and J are TRBV4-3 and TRBJ2-5; no clear D. The specimen sequenced was blood, either unsorted or a sorted T cell fraction (not recorded which). CDR3 nucleotide sequence: TGCGCCAGCAGCCAAAGCGCCACCCAAGAGACCCAGTACTTC. Its translation is CASSQSATQETQYF.